The 13 T cell receptor beta chains reported below all come from one sample, sequenced in a study of CD8 T cells in ankylosing spondylitis. Overall study findings and caveats: A TCR beta motif of several highly homologous variants seemed to mark ankylosing spondylitis blood.

TCRdb re-called the 5' RACE reads through MiXCR, storing one row per CDR3 protein. The repertoire holds fewer than 400,000 distinct CDR3 sequences, with approximately 8.2% as singletons. Their cognate antigens are unknown. Sequencing was performed on blood, either unsorted or a sorted T cell fraction (not recorded which). The receptors come from a male donor with ankylosing spondylitis.

The V gene is TRBV7-9, the J gene TRBJ1-3; possibly TRBD1 for D (5 bases). The CDR3 length is 15 residues. CDR1 is SEHNR and CDR2 is FQNEAQ in the germline V gene (reference sequence). V lost 6 bases, J lost 0 bases, and 12 bases lay in between. CDR3 DNA sequence: TGTGCCAGCAGTAGAACAGGACACTCTGGAAACACCATATATTTT. Its protein is CASSRTGHSGNTIYF.

This chain joins TRBV20-1 and TRBJ1-2; D is unclear. Germline values: CDR1 DFQATT, CDR2 SNEGSKA (reference sequence). The CDR3 extends over 13 amino acids. Trimming pared 6 bases from V and 8 bases from J, leaving 19 bases between. This chain's CDR3 is CSAQTRAAGGYTF. For the CDR3, the DNA is TGCAGTGCCCAAACACGGGCGGCTGGCGGCTACACCTTC.

This clonotype occurred a few times. The rearrangement joins TRBV5-1 to TRBJ2-1; possible D gene TRBD2, 5 bases. Germline V gene lookup returns CDR1 SGHRS and CDR2 YFSETQ. CDR3 length equals 14 residues. Trimming took off 4 bases at V and 5 bases at J, with 13 bases between the two ends. The CDR3 here is CASSVIASNNEQFF. CDR3 in DNA: TGCGCCAGCAGCGTAATAGCGAGTAACAATGAGCAGTTCTTC.

This chain connects TRBV20-1 to TRBJ2-3, with 13 bases aligning to TRBD2. The CDR3 runs 15 residues. V dropped 5 bases and J dropped 2; count of bases not matched to a gene: 4. Germline CDR1 and CDR2: DFQATT and SNEGSKA (reference sequence). The CDR3 DNA reads as TGCAGTGCTGGAGGGACTAGCGGGGTCACAGATACGCAGTATTTT. Translating gives CSAGGTSGVTDTQYF.

V gene TRBV29-1 combines with J gene TRBJ2-7; D is possibly TRBD2 (5 bases). V was clipped by 5 bases and J by 0 bases, with 11 bases between them. Germline V gene sequence: CDR1 SQVTM, CDR2 ANQGSEA. The CDR3 is 13 amino acids. DNA for the CDR3: TGCAGCGTTATTTGGGAGAGCTCCTACGAGCAGTACTTC. It encodes CSVIWESSYEQYF.

This clonotype occurred many times. The CDR3 region is CSVGGGGSEKLFF. The CDR3 DNA is TGCAGCGTTGGCGGGGGAGGGAGTGAAAAACTGTTTTTT. This chain joins TRBV29-1 and TRBJ1-4, with a weak D call TRBD1 (5 bases). The CDR3 is 13 amino acids. Between the trimmed V and J ends, which lost 4 bases and 7 bases, there was a span of 13 bases. Germline CDR1 and CDR2: SQVTM and ANQGSEA.

This clonotype was counted between two and nine times. The rearrangement uses TRBV10-2 and TRBJ2-1; D possibly corresponds to TRBD1 (6 bases). Trimming cost V 3 bases and J 6 bases, with 30 bases left between them. This CDR3 has 20 amino acids. From germline, CDR1 is WSHSY and CDR2 SAAADI. This CDR3 is CASSDRLGTFGGVGGNEQFF. The DNA of the CDR3 is TGCGCCAGCAGTGACCGCCTGGGGACCTTCGGAGGAGTAGGGGGCAATGAGCAGTTCTTC.

The J gene is TRBJ2-5, the V gene TRBV5-1; D is perhaps TRBD1 (5 bases). The CDR3 consists of 15 residues. Germline V lookup: CDR1 SGHRS, CDR2 YFSETQ. The V gene lost 0 bases and the J gene lost 5 bases, with 14 bases spanning the gap. Here the CDR3 DNA reads TGCGCCAGCAGCTTGGACCAGGGTCCTTGGGAGACCCAGTACTTC. It codes for CASSLDQGPWETQYF.

This clonotype has only a few counts. V is TRBV7-6 and J is TRBJ2-5; 9 nucleotides match TRBD1. Germline CDR1 and CDR2: SGHVS and FNYEAQ. V was clipped by 8 bases and J by 5 bases; unmatched bases: 9. The CDR3 sequence is 14 residues long. The CDR3 here is CASGTGLGVETQYF. CDR3 DNA: TGTGCCAGCGGGACAGGGTTAGGGGTGGAGACCCAGTACTTC.

This clonotype was recorded many times. The chain employs TRBV5-4 and TRBJ2-5; the match to TRBD2 covers 7 bases. From germline, CDR1 is SGHNT and CDR2 YYREEE (reference sequence). The CDR3 loop spans 16 amino acids. After removal of 1 base from V and 0 bases from J, the junction contained 6 bases not matched to a gene. DNA for the CDR3: TGTGCCAGCAGCTTGTTTTTCGGGAGGAACCAAGAGACCCAGTACTTC. The encoded protein is CASSLFFGRNQETQYF. Full variable domain (rest looked up from reference TRBV5-4 and TRBJ2-5): ETGVTQSPTHLIKTRGQQVTLRCSSQSGHNTVSWYQQALGQGPQFIFQYYREEENGRGNFPPRFSGLQFPNYSSELNVNALELDDSALYLCASSLFFGRNQETQYFGPGTRLLVL.

This clonotype was observed a few times. The CDR3 nucleotides read TGTGCCAGTAGTATAATGATACGAGCTTCGGATACGCAGTATTTT. Protein: CASSIMIRASDTQYF. The V gene is TRBV19, the J gene TRBJ2-3; D gene uncertain. The V end lost 2 bases, the J end lost 6 bases, and 15 bases lay between the germline ends. The CDR3 covers 15 residues. Germline-derived CDR1 and CDR2 are LNHDA and SQIVND (reference sequence).

CDR3 loop: CASRVAGESSYEQYF. The DNA of the CDR3 is TGTGCCAGCAGGGTAGCGGGGGAAAGCTCCTACGAGCAGTACTTC. The chain carries TRBV27 and TRBJ2-7; 9 bases are shared with TRBD2. Germline trimming cut 6 bases from V and 0 bases from J; bases unmatched to any gene: 6. The CDR3 is 15 amino acids. The germline V gene encodes CDR1 MNHEY and CDR2 SMNVEV (reference sequence).

In its sample, this clonotype was seen many times. V is TRBV6-1 and J is TRBJ2-1, with 9 bases fitting TRBD2. V shed 3 bases and J 4 bases; nucleotides not matched to a gene: 7. The CDR3 has 16 amino acids. From germline, CDR1 is MNHNS and CDR2 SASEGT. The CDR3 loop is CASSDLRAGGYNEQFF. The CDR3 DNA sequence: TGTGCCAGCAGTGACCTGCGAGCGGGAGGTTACAATGAGCAGTTCTTC.